The 30 T cell receptor beta chains reported below all come from one sample, sequenced in a study of response to subunit inactivated influenza vaccine. MiXCR, applied by TCRdb to the RT-PCR reads, yields one record per CDR3 protein. The table lists about 650,000 distinct CDR3 sequences, less than 20% of them singletons. The specimen was PBMCs from blood, collected 12 days after vaccination. The receptors shown here come from a man aged 45-65 years who received an inactivated influenza vaccine.

Concerning this clonotype: Here the CDR3 omits its conserved ending phenylalanine or tryptophan, so a read error is the likely source. The chain links TRBV6-1 to TRBJ2-1; D is unclear. Germline assignment: CDR1 MNHNS and CDR2 SASEGT. CDR3 length equals 16 residues. Trimming took off 4 bases at V and 0 bases at J, with 13 bases between the two ends. The CDR3: CASSALWRSSYNEQFL. The CDR3 coding sequence is TGTGCCAGCAGTGCCCTTTGGCGTAGCTCCTACAATGAGCAGTTCCTC.

The V gene is TRBV6-1, the J gene TRBJ2-1, with 9 bases aligning to TRBD2. J gave up 3 bases and V 7 bases, and 7 bases lay outside the gene matches. This CDR3 comprises 15 residues. CDR1 is MNHNS, CDR2 SASEGT, per germline. CDR3 sequence reads: CASTPSGNYYNEQFF. The CDR3, as DNA: TGTGCCAGCACTCCTAGCGGGAACTACTACAATGAGCAGTTCTTC.

In its sample, this clonotype was seen a few times. The rearrangement joins TRBV5-1 to TRBJ2-2; 7 nucleotides match TRBD2. V was pared by 7 bases and J by 4 bases, with 4 bases of the junction left unmatched. The V gene's germline CDR1 is SGHRS and CDR2 YFSETQ. CDR3 length: 13 residues. The CDR3 region is CASAGDRTGELFF. CDR3 sequence (DNA): TGCGCCAGCGCGGGGGATCGCACCGGGGAGCTGTTTTTT.

The sample holds a few counts of this clonotype. This chain links TRBV19 with TRBJ2-1; D possibly uses TRBD1 or TRBD2 (5 bases each). Per the germline V gene, CDR1 is LNHDA and CDR2 is SQIVND (reference sequence). V dropped 5 bases and J dropped 2 bases, with 19 bases sitting between them. The CDR3 is made up of 17 amino acids. The DNA for the CDR3 is TGTGCCAGTAGTTCGGATCTAGGGACCCTTACCTACAATGAGCAGTTCTTC. Protein sequence: CASSSDLGTLTYNEQFF.

This clonotype has more than one count but fewer than ten. This chain links TRBV6-4 with TRBJ2-3; the match to TRBD2 covers 11 bases. Germline lookup yields CDR1 MRHNA and CDR2 SNTAGT. With 6 bases clipped from V and 2 bases from J, the junction kept 4 bases outside the gene matches. This CDR3 region has 15 residues. CDR3: CASSRLAGYTDTQYF. CDR3 nucleotide sequence: TGTGCCAGCAGCCGACTAGCGGGATACACAGATACGCAGTATTTT.

In its sample, this clonotype was seen a few times. This chain connects TRBV3-1 to TRBJ2-2, with 7 bases lining up with TRBD1. This CDR3 contains 15 residues. J gave up 4 bases and V 8 bases, and 10 bases lay outside the gene matches. Germline V gene lookup returns CDR1 LGHDT and CDR2 YNNKEL (reference sequence). CDR3 loop: CASHSRGLGTGELFF. The CDR3 DNA follows: TGTGCCAGCCACTCGAGGGGGCTTGGCACCGGGGAGCTGTTTTTT. The variable domain in full, with the rest retrieved from reference TRBV3-1 and TRBJ2-2, is DTAVSQTPKYLVTQMGNDKSIKCEQNLGHDTMYWYKQDSKKFLKIMFSYNNKELIINETVPNRFSPKSPDKAHLNLHINSLELGDSAVYFCASHSRGLGTGELFFGEGSRLTVL.

This clonotype was recorded many times. The V gene is TRBV27, the J gene TRBJ2-1, with D possibly TRBD1 on 5 matching bases. The germline V gene encodes CDR1 MNHEY and CDR2 SMNVEV (reference sequence). V was cut by 2 bases and J by 2 bases, with 7 bases left in between. The CDR3 has 14 residues. This CDR3 reads CASSLQGTYNEQFF. The DNA of the CDR3 is TGTGCCAGCAGTTTACAGGGAACCTACAATGAGCAGTTCTTC.

A few counts support this clonotype. V and J are TRBV10-3 and TRBJ2-5, with D maybe TRBD2 (5 bases). V was pared by 4 bases and J by 4 bases, with 10 bases between. The CDR3 has 13 amino acids. Germline values: CDR1 ENHRY, CDR2 SYGVKD. The CDR3 DNA reads TGTGCCATCAGTGGGCTAGAGGGAGAGACCCAGTACTTC. It codes for CAISGLEGETQYF.

Only a few counts were recorded for this clonotype. This sequence joins TRBV20-1 and TRBJ1-4, with unresolved D. Looked up from germline, CDR1 is DFQATT and CDR2 is SNEGSKA (reference sequence). The CDR3 spans 15 residues. The germline V and J ends were trimmed by 0 bases and 5 bases, with 13 bases remaining between them. CDR3: CSARDATEGNEKLFF. For the CDR3, the DNA is TGCAGTGCTAGAGACGCAACGGAGGGAAATGAAAAACTGTTTTTT.

The J gene is TRBJ2-3, the V gene TRBV4-1, with 8 bases lining up with TRBD2. CDR3 size: 18 residues. The V and J ends lost 0 bases and 2 bases, in that order; junction bases with no gene match: 10. Per germline, CDR1 MGHRA and CDR2 YSYEKL. In DNA, the CDR3 is TGCGCCAGCAGCCAAGATTTACTAGCGGAAACGCTCACAGATACGCAGTATTTT. The encoded protein is CASSQDLLAETLTDTQYF.

This sequence joins TRBV28 and TRBJ2-3; D is perhaps TRBD2 (7 bases). Germline V CDR1 and CDR2: MDHEN, SYDVKM. This CDR3 contains 18 residues. V shed 1 base and J shed 0 bases, with 17 bases lying between them. The CDR3 protein is CASSLFGGGRGSTDTQYF. The CDR3 DNA reads TGTGCCAGCAGTTTATTTGGGGGGGGCCGGGGGAGCACAGATACGCAGTATTTT.

The chain carries TRBV4-1 and TRBJ2-7, with a possible D match to TRBD1 (5 bases). The CDR3 spans 14 residues. Germline lookup yields CDR1 MGHRA and CDR2 YSYEKL. The V end lost 0 bases, the J end lost 4 bases, and 10 bases lay between the germline ends. In DNA, the CDR3 is TGCGCCAGCAGCCAAGACAGGGTGGAATACGAGCAGTACTTC. Protein: CASSQDRVEYEQYF.

The table lists this clonotype with many counts. The rearrangement joins TRBV7-9 to TRBJ2-2; D remains unclear. CDR1 and CDR2 (germline): SEHNR, FQNEAQ (reference sequence). Trimming took 0 bases from V and 4 from J, leaving 6 bases between them. The CDR3 contains 14 residues. The CDR3 sequence: CASSLAASTGELFF. CDR3 bases: TGTGCCAGCAGCTTAGCGGCGTCCACCGGGGAGCTGTTTTTT.

This chain links TRBV7-9 with TRBJ2-1; 8 nucleotides line up with TRBD2. CDR1 SEHNR and CDR2 FQNEAQ come from the germline V gene (reference sequence). The CDR3 length is 17 residues. J was trimmed by 4 bases and V by 3 bases; bases with no gene match: 11. CDR3 sequence: CASSFPSGYRTYNEQFF. In DNA form, the CDR3 reads TGTGCCAGCAGCTTCCCTAGCGGGTACAGGACGTACAATGAGCAGTTCTTC. Complete variable domain (other parts from reference TRBV7-9 and TRBJ2-1): DTGVSQNPRHKITKRGQNVTFRCDPISEHNRLYWYRQTLGQGPEFLTYFQNEAQLEKSRLLSDRFSAERPKGSFSTLEIQRTEQGDSAMYLCASSFPSGYRTYNEQFFGPGTRLTVL.

This clonotype occurred a few times. The rearrangement links TRBV28 to TRBJ1-4, with D unresolved. The CDR3 totals 16 residues. V lost 1 base and J lost 8, with 17 bases in between. The germline V gene encodes CDR1 MDHEN and CDR2 SYDVKM. As DNA, the CDR3 is TGTGCCAGCAGTTTATTAAGAGGTCTACTCGGGGAAAAACTGTTTTTT. It encodes CASSLLRGLLGEKLFF. Looking up the rest from reference TRBV28 and TRBJ1-4 gives the full variable domain: DVKVTQSSRYLVKRTGEKVFLECVQDMDHENMFWYRQDPGLGLRLIYFSYDVKMKEKGDIPEGYSVSREKKERFSLILESASTNQTSMYLCASSLLRGLLGEKLFFGSGTQLSVL.

This clonotype was found many times. This chain uses TRBV18 with TRBJ1-1, with 8 positions matching TRBD1. J was trimmed by 1 base and V by 6 bases; bases with no gene match: 4. The germline V gene encodes CDR1 KGHSH and CDR2 LQKENI. The CDR3 is 14 amino acids. CDR3 coding DNA: TGTGCCAGCTCCGCCGGACAGGGGAACACTGAAGCTTTCTTT. This translates into CASSAGQGNTEAFF.

This chain joins TRBV7-2 and TRBJ2-7; 7 nucleotides align to TRBD2. Trimming removed 6 bases from V and 2 bases from J; junction bases left unmatched: 16. Germline loops: CDR1 SGHTA, CDR2 FQGNSA. The CDR3 loop spans 17 amino acids. CDR3 protein: CASSSSSGGLVAYEQYF. DNA for the CDR3: TGTGCCAGCAGTTCCAGTAGCGGAGGACTAGTAGCCTACGAGCAGTACTTC. Drawing the rest from reference TRBV7-2 and TRBJ2-7, the complete variable domain is GAGVSQSPSNKVTEKGKDVELRCDPISGHTALYWYRQSLGQGLEFLIYFQGNSAPDKSGLPSDRFSAERTGGSVSTLTIQRTQQEDSAVYLCASSSSSGGLVAYEQYFGPGTRLTVT.

CDR3: CASSRDRATDTQYF. The CDR3 nucleotides are TGTGCCAGCAGTCGCGACAGGGCGACAGATACGCAGTATTTT. The rearrangement links TRBV7-2 to TRBJ2-3, with 7 bases aligning to TRBD1. In germline, CDR1 is SGHTA, CDR2 FQGNSA. CDR3 length: 14 residues. Losses at the gene ends were 6 bases for V and 3 bases for J; bases not matched to a gene: 6.

This clonotype was picked up a small number of times. The V call is TRBV5-5, the J call TRBJ2-3; 13 nucleotides match TRBD2. Germline loops: CDR1 SGHKS, CDR2 YYEKEE (reference sequence). Trimming took 3 bases from V and 5 from J; bases not matched to a gene: 12. The CDR3 extends over 18 amino acids. The CDR3 DNA reads TGTGCCAGCAGCTCCCTGGTTACTAGCGGGAGGGCCGTAGATACGCAGTATTTT. Translation gives CASSSLVTSGRAVDTQYF.

The rearrangement uses TRBV23-1 and TRBJ2-2; D gene unclear. TRBV23-1 is an ORF, and what it does is uncertain. The germline V and J ends were trimmed by 4 bases and 4 bases, with 25 bases remaining between them. CDR3 size: 19 residues. The CDR3 DNA is TGCGCCAGCAGTCGATCGACGGCCTGCCGGTATATCAGCACCGGGGAGCTGTTTTTT. It translates to CASSRSTACRYISTGELFF.

The chain uses TRBV4-3 and TRBJ1-1; a possible D gene is TRBD1 (5 bases). This CDR3 spans 15 amino acids. The germline V gene encodes CDR1 LGHNA and CDR2 YSLEER. Between the trimmed V and J ends, which lost 1 base and 4 bases, there was a span of 13 bases. The CDR3 loop is CASSQVPGATTEAFF. In nucleotides, the CDR3 is TGCGCCAGCAGCCAAGTTCCCGGGGCTACCACTGAAGCTTTCTTT.

This rearrangement joins TRBV20-1 to TRBJ2-7; D not certain. The CDR3 consists of 11 residues. Germline assignment: CDR1 DFQATT and CDR2 SNEGSKA (reference sequence). The V and J ends lost 7 bases and 2 bases respectively, with 9 bases between them. The CDR3: CSGARTYEQYF. In DNA, the CDR3 is TGCAGTGGCGCGCGAACCTACGAGCAGTACTTC.

The chain links TRBV4-2 to TRBJ1-6; D perhaps matches TRBD1 (6 bases). The CDR3 sequence is 17 residues long. The germline V gene has CDR1 LGHNA and CDR2 YNFKEQ. Trimming left V 2 bases short and J 3 bases short, with 14 bases between. CDR3 sequence (DNA): TGTGCCAGCAGCCAAACCACACAGGGTCGCTATAATTCACCCCTCCACTTT. This gives the protein CASSQTTQGRYNSPLHF.

The V call is TRBV12-3 or TRBV12-4, the J call TRBJ1-2; D perhaps matches TRBD1 (6 bases). The CDR3 extends over 13 amino acids. The V end was cut by 2 bases, the J end by 7 bases, with 11 bases between. In DNA, the CDR3 is TGTGCCAGCAGTTTATTAGGGGGAGGTGGCTACACCTTC. Its protein product is CASSLLGGGGYTF.

The chain links TRBV12-3 or TRBV12-4 to TRBJ1-1, with D maybe TRBD1 (5 bases). The V gene lost 3 bases and the J gene lost 6 bases, with 11 bases spanning the gap. This CDR3 has 13 amino acids. This chain's CDR3 is CASSFAGAPEAFF. DNA for the CDR3: TGTGCCAGCAGTTTCGCCGGGGCCCCTGAAGCTTTCTTT.

V and J are TRBV5-5 and TRBJ1-2; weak D call: TRBD1 (5 bases). Between the trimmed V and J ends, which lost 4 bases and 3 bases, there was a span of 16 bases. Germline CDR1 reads SGHKS; CDR2 reads YYEKEE (reference sequence). This CDR3 comprises 15 residues. CDR3 protein: CASSPTGSGDYGYTF. In DNA, the CDR3 is TGTGCCAGCAGCCCAACAGGTTCGGGGGACTATGGCTACACCTTC.

This clonotype has ten or more counts. This CDR3 reads CASSLALGGNEQFF. The CDR3 DNA is TGTGCCAGCAGTTTAGCCCTCGGAGGCAATGAGCAGTTCTTC. The rearrangement uses TRBV12-3 or TRBV12-4 and TRBJ2-1; maybe TRBD2 (5 bases). Trimming took 0 bases from V and 6 from J, leaving 9 bases between them. This CDR3 region has 14 residues.

This clonotype appeared a few times. V and J are TRBV10-3 and TRBJ1-2; 7 nucleotides match TRBD1. Germline V gene sequence: CDR1 ENHRY, CDR2 SYGVKD. This CDR3 comprises 13 residues. Losses at the gene ends were 7 bases for V and 3 bases for J; bases not matched to a gene: 5. The CDR3 nucleotides are TGTGCCATCAACCCCGGGACAGACTATGGCTACACCTTC. It translates to CAINPGTDYGYTF.

The chain combines TRBV6-5 with TRBJ1-2; possible D gene TRBD1, 5 bases. Between the trimmed V and J ends, which lost 4 bases and 2 bases, there was a span of 17 bases. CDR3 size: 16 residues. CDR1 and CDR2 from the germline V gene are MNHEY and SVGAGI. The DNA of the CDR3 is TGTGCCAGCAGTTTTACCGGGACCCCCGGGAACTATGGCTACACCTTC. It translates to CASSFTGTPGNYGYTF.

This clonotype was counted between two and nine times. This chain connects TRBV7-2 to TRBJ2-1; D gene ambiguous. CDR1 SGHTA and CDR2 FQGNSA come from the germline V gene. The CDR3 length is 15 residues. V was clipped by 5 bases and J by 4 bases, with 15 bases between them. The CDR3 is CASSTRAREYNEQFF. CDR3 in DNA: TGTGCCAGCAGCACTCGGGCCCGCGAGTACAATGAGCAGTTCTTC.